This T cell receptor (beta chain) was observed in a study of neurological immune-mediated disorders (dated by TCRdb to between 2018 and 2021). About the full investigation: Among the roughly 34 multiple sclerosis patients, relapsing-remitting MS was present in some 31 and secondary progressive MS was present in 3. The study compared peripheral blood TCR-beta repertoires of HTLV-I-associated myelopathy (HAM/TSP) patients, multiple sclerosis patients and healthy controls using UMI-based sequencing. The cohort was made up of about 66 subjects, consisting of around 14 HAM/TSP patients, roughly 35 multiple sclerosis patients and about 20 healthy controls. Alongside PBMC samples, the set of some 98 TCR-beta libraries contained longitudinal samples, technical triplicates, and paired CD4+ and CD8+ T-cell subsets that had been sorted.

Broader findings and caveats from the paper: TCR clonal expansion was highest in HAM/TSP patients and lowest in MS patients, with MS patients falling below even healthy controls. Across subjects, expanded clones never shared an identical CDR3 amino acid sequence, which suggests that the TCR-beta repertoires in every group were private. No clinical or MRI features were associated with the MS cluster, and the authors said that larger cohorts are needed. In a phylogenetic analysis, the repertoires of 18 out of 34 MS patients fell into a single cluster of related CDR3 sequences, pointing to a possible signature at the repertoire level.

Inclusive of the bounding cysteine and phenylalanine, the CDR3 is 11 residues long. Only the CDR3 DNA is retained, 33 bases long and in frame from the first base. V is clipped by 4 bases and J by 9 bases, and the sequence between their germline boundaries is 10 bases long. Looking up the germline V gene (reference sequence) yields CDR1 MNHEY and CDR2 SMNVEV. Ten or more counts support this clonotype. The antigen this receptor binds is unknown. There are no base qualities to consult, and no much larger clone falls within one base. For unsorted PBMC libraries, 2 million PBMCs were used after storage in RNAlater at -80 degrees C until RNA extraction. Multiple sclerosis patients were enrolled in a US clinical protocol evaluating disease progression by magnetic resonance imaging. Peripheral blood underwent Ficoll-Hypaque density gradient centrifugation to isolate PBMCs, which were then cryopreserved in liquid nitrogen.

cDNA was synthesized by template-switch 5'RACE using a primer with a 10-nucleotide random unique molecular identifier that tagged each TCR transcript. Every sequencing run yielded over 170 million TCR-beta sequences covering 15-18 subjects. The RNeasy kit was used for extraction of total RNA. The KAPA Real-time Library Amplification kit was used to amplify TCR-beta VDJ regions with primers targeting the TCR constant region and the 5'RACE anchor. A first PCR added sample indexes and Illumina adaptors, after which a second PCR increased the library yield. After purification with Ampure beads, the TCR product of roughly 650 bp was size-selected on a 2% E-gel SizeSelection system. Before pooling, libraries had their quality checked on a Bioanalyzer, their concentration measured with Qubit, and their quantity determined with the Kapa Library Quantification kit. Paired-end 2 x 150 bp sequencing of the libraries was performed on an Illumina HiSeq 2500. To increase sequence diversity, about 25-31% phiX was spiked into each library pool. On the study's bioinformatics: The UMI-based MiGEC pipeline processed quality-filtered reads and removed over 75% of raw TCR sequences during error correction. IMGT germline references were used for aligning VDJ genes, and each clonotype was defined as a unique CDR3 amino acid sequence together with its V-J genes. Clonal expansion, Shannon diversity and CDR3 relatedness were evaluated with VDJtools (CalcPairwiseDistances, ClusterSamples), while phylogenetic trees were built in CLCbio workbench. Clones with at least 8 unique UMIs were defined as expanded, with this threshold being based on coefficient-of-variation modelling across technical triplicates. TCRdb itself trimmed the public reads at Q25 with fastp, ran MiXCR and retained productive beta chains. Here each entry gathers all rows of one CDR3 protein and keeps the most common genes and DNA. The V and J calls come from TCRdb's annotation, not from the publication. The sample contains around 70,000 distinct CDR3 sequences, 4% to 6% of them found a single time. Of the sample, 2.5% to 3% falls within the top ten clones.

The chain uses TRBV27 and TRBJ2-7, with no D gene named confidently. This clonotype originated in a woman in her twenties or thirties with multiple sclerosis. Sequenced input: PBMCs. The DNA sequence is given as TGTGCCAGCAGTTCGGGTTTGGCGCAGTACTTC. It codes for CASSSGLAQYF.